Below are 5 T cell receptor beta chains sequenced from a single sample in a study of OX40 agonist ivuxolimab in advanced cancers. Sequenced by immunoSEQ multiplex PCR; TCRdb stores in-frame clones only, minus some. The sample lists under 25,000 clones; approximately 84% were seen once. The source material was CD4+ or CD8+ T cells sorted from blood, sampled in a trial of the OX40 agonist ivuxolimab. These receptor sequences come from an adult with an advanced solid tumor such as melanoma, head and neck, liver or kidney cancer.

The chain joins TRBV29-1 to TRBJ2-1; D uncertain. Germline V gene sequence: CDR1 SQVTM, CDR2 ANQGSEA. The CDR3 loop spans 14 amino acids. With 0 bases removed from V and 5 bases from J, the gap between germline ends came to 11 bases. The CDR3 nucleotides read TGCAGCGTTGAAGATCTGAAAGCTAACAATGAGCAGTTCTTC. Its protein is CSVEDLKANNEQFF.

This rearrangement joins TRBV2 to TRBJ2-2, with 12 bases lining up with TRBD1. CDR1 is SNHLY and CDR2 is FYNNEI in the germline V gene. With 5 bases clipped from V and 7 bases from J, the junction kept 8 bases outside the gene matches. The CDR3 sequence is 16 residues long. This CDR3 is CASSHPGQGAFGELFF. The CDR3, as DNA: TGTGCCAGCAGTCACCCGGGACAGGGGGCGTTCGGGGAGCTGTTTTTT.

The J gene is TRBJ2-5, the V gene TRBV5-4, with D possibly TRBD2 on 6 matching bases. Trimming cost V 0 bases and J 2 bases, with 14 bases left between them. CDR1 is SGHNT and CDR2 is YYREEE in the germline V gene (reference sequence). The length of the CDR3 is 16 residues. CDR3 bases: TGTGCCAGCAGCTTGGAAGGGGAGCGGGTACAAGAGACCCAGTACTTC. Amino acids: CASSLEGERVQETQYF.

This clone was observed a few times. The chain carries TRBV5-5 and TRBJ2-5, with 12 bases fitting TRBD2. Trimming removed 0 bases from V and 4 bases from J; junction bases left unmatched: 4. Germline-derived CDR1 and CDR2 are SGHKS and YYEKEE (reference sequence). CDR3 length: 16 residues. CDR3 in amino acids: CASSLELAGGRETQYF. CDR3 nucleotide sequence: TGTGCCAGCAGCTTGGAGCTAGCGGGGGGGAGAGAGACCCAGTACTTC.

The gene calls are TRBV29-1 and TRBJ2-7; D is uncertain. Germline V gives CDR1 SQVTM, CDR2 ANQGSEA. V dropped 4 bases and J dropped 4 bases, with 8 bases sitting between them. The CDR3 spans 11 residues. The DNA of the CDR3 is TGCAGCGTTGGGGCCCCTTACGAGCAGTACTTC. It specifies CSVGAPYEQYF.